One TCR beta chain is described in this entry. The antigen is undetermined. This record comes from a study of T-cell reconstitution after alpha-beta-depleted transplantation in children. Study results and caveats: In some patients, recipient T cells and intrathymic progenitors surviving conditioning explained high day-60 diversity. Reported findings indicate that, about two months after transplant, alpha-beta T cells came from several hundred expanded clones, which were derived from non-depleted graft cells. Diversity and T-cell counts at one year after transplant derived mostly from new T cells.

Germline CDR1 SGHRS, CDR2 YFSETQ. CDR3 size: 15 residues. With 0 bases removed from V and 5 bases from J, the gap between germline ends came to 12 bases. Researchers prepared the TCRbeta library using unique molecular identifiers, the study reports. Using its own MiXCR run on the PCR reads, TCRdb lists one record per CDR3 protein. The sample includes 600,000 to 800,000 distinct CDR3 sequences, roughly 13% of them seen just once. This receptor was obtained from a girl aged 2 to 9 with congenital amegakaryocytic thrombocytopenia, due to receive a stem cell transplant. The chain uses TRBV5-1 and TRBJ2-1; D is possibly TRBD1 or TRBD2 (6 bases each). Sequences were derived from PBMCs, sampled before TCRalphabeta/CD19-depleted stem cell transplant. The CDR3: CASSLEPGADNEQFF. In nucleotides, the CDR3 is TGCGCCAGCAGCTTGGAACCGGGGGCCGACAATGAGCAGTTCTTC.